The sequence of this TCR beta chain was determined in a study of PD-L1 blockade in urothelial cancer. Whole-study context: Patients with male sex and bladder-origin urothelial cancer accounted for about 85% of the roughly 30 enrolled.

Points on this clone: Its antigen is not known.

Noted time point: peripheral blood 6 weeks after treatment start. CDR3 size: 14 residues. From germline, CDR1 is MNHNS and CDR2 SASEGT. Trimming pared 7 bases from V and 1 base from J, leaving 12 bases between. General study findings and limits: Below-median TCR clonality that was measured in pretreatment blood predicted better survival.

Repertoires were generated with immunoSEQ multiplex PCR, while TCRdb's copy carries only in-frame clones and drops some. The sample lists 100,000 to 150,000 clones, roughly 82% occurring once. This chain uses TRBV6-1 with TRBJ2-3; D gene ambiguous. This clonotype originated in a man aged 45-60 years with urothelial cancer. The source material was PBMCs, sampled around atezolizumab (anti-PD-L1) treatment. CDR3 DNA sequence: TGTGCCAGCATAAAGGAGTGGGGCACAGATACGCAGTATTTT. Translation: CASIKEWGTDTQYF.